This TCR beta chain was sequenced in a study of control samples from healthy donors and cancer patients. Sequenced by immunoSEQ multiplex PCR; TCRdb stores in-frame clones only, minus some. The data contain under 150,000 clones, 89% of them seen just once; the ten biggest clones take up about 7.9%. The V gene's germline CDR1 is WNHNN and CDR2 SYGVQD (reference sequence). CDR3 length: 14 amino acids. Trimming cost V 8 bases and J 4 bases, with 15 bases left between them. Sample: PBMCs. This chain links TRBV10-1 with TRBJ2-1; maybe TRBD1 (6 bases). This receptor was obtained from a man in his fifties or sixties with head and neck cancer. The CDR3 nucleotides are TGCGCCAGCTCCTCCGGGACAATTTACAATGAGCAGTTCTTC. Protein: CASSSGTIYNEQFF.